The 8 T cell receptor beta chains listed next were all sequenced from one sample in a study of T cell responses to AZD1222 COVID-19 vaccine. Only in-frame clones appear in the TCRdb table, and some are missing; sequencing was by immunoSEQ multiplex PCR. The table has 110,000 to 150,000 clones, about nine tenths seen once; the top ten hold about 3.5%. Material: peripheral blood, obtained 28 days after the second AZD1222 dose. These receptor sequences come from an adult who received the AZD1222 COVID-19 vaccine.

This chain links TRBV2 with TRBJ2-7, with 10 bases identical to TRBD1. Germline-derived CDR1 and CDR2 are SNHLY and FYNNEI. Trimming cost V 6 bases and J 1 base; bases outside gene matches: 3. This CDR3 has 14 residues. CDR3 coding DNA: TGTGCCAGCAGGACAGGGGGCATATCCTACGAGCAGTACTTC. Encoded protein: CASRTGGISYEQYF.

The chain has TRBV7-9 and TRBJ1-2, with TRBD1 identical over 7 bases. Germline loops: CDR1 SEHNR, CDR2 FQNEAQ (reference sequence). The CDR3 loop spans 14 amino acids. With V trimmed by 8 bases and J by 8 bases, 14 bases remained unmatched. The CDR3 protein is CASLRGGTKGGYTF. The CDR3, as DNA: TGTGCCAGCCTCAGGGGGGGCACCAAGGGCGGCTACACCTTC.

The genes are TRBV13 and TRBJ2-3, with a weak D call TRBD2 (6 bases). Germline CDR1 is PRHDT and CDR2 is FYEKMQ (reference sequence). This CDR3 comprises 15 residues. V lost 10 bases, J lost 2 bases, and 19 bases lay in between. This CDR3 reads CATNSRGDPTDTQYF. CDR3 DNA: TGTGCCACCAATAGTCGCGGGGACCCCACAGATACGCAGTATTTT.

The V gene is TRBV21-1, the J gene TRBJ2-7; no DNA check was done on the table's D call, TRBD1. TRBV21-1 is assigned pseudogene status. The CDR3 runs 16 residues. For the CDR3, the DNA is TGTGCCAGCAGCGTCCCCGGGACAGGGTTTAGCTACGAGCAGTACTTC. Residues: CASSVPGTGFSYEQYF.

The chain carries TRBV11-2 and TRBJ1-1; D is undetermined. V was clipped by 1 base and J by 3 bases, with 6 bases between them. The CDR3 extends over 13 amino acids. Per the germline V gene, CDR1 is SGHAT and CDR2 is FQNNGV. CDR3 protein: CASSLAGYTEAFF. For the CDR3, the DNA is TGTGCCAGCAGCTTAGCGGGGTACACTGAAGCTTTCTTT.

This chain links TRBV15 with TRBJ2-7; D is ambiguous. Trimming took off 0 bases at V and 2 bases at J, with 8 bases between the two ends. Germline V gene data show CDR1 as LNHNV and CDR2 as YYDKDF (reference sequence). The CDR3 consists of 14 residues. Here the CDR3 reads CATSREAEAYEQYF. The CDR3, as DNA: TGTGCCACCAGCAGAGAGGCGGAAGCCTACGAGCAGTACTTC.

This chain links TRBV2 with TRBJ1-6, with a tentative D call TRBD1 (5 bases). Germline CDR1 and CDR2: SNHLY and FYNNEI. With 7 bases removed from V and 11 bases from J, the gap between germline ends came to 15 bases. The CDR3 covers 13 residues. CDR3 nucleotide sequence: TGTGCCAGCAAGGGGCAGGGCCAGCCACCCCTCCACTTT. Amino acid sequence: CASKGQGQPPLHF.

V and J are TRBV2 and TRBJ2-5; the match to TRBD1 covers 7 bases. This CDR3 has 13 residues. Germline V gives CDR1 SNHLY, CDR2 FYNNEI. V trimming: 6 bases; J trimming: 5 bases; junction bases outside the gene matches: 6. CDR3 residues: CASRETGIETQYF. CDR3 bases: TGTGCCAGCAGGGAGACAGGGATCGAGACCCAGTACTTC.